This T cell receptor beta chain stems from a study of blood T cell repertoires in COVID-19. As for the study in general: Samples representing acute and convalescent COVID-19 were sourced from the United States, Italy and Spain. Sources were T cells, B-cell-depleted T cells, or PBMCs; the material itself was cDNA or gDNA.

Germline CDR1 is SGHTA and CDR2 is FQGNSA. This CDR3 has 14 amino acids. Trimming removed 4 bases from V and 6 bases from J; junction bases left unmatched: 5. In the original workflow: Estimation of nucleated cell counts relied on the amplification of reference gene primers. The table came from immunoSEQ multiplex PCR; TCRdb's copy has only in-frame clones and leaves some out. That table supplies the V and J calls and clone size; D and trimming were determined from the DNA. The profile shows around 78,000 clones, around 90% of them singletons. V is TRBV7-2 and J is TRBJ2-7, with TRBD1 identical over 11 bases. The TCR sequence derives from a human donor in a cohort sampled during active COVID-19. Sequenced material: peripheral blood. CDR3: CASSSSGQGVEQYF. CDR3 DNA sequence: TGTGCCAGCAGCTCCTCGGGACAGGGGGTCGAGCAGTACTTC.